These 17 T cell receptor beta chains were sequenced from one sample in a study of beta chain features in type 1 diabetes. Overall study results and limits: Moderate yet significant TCRB CDR3 shortening was seen in Type 1 diabetes patients in all four CD4+ subsets.

For these TCRs, the target antigens are not known. The sequenced template was cDNA made from the entire isolated RNA. Only in-frame clones appear in the TCRdb table, and some are missing; sequencing was by immunoSEQ multiplex PCR. The data contain 130,000 or so clones, approximately 9% of them singletons. The sequenced sample was central memory CD4+ T cells from blood. The receptors were sampled from a man aged 30 to 45 with type 1 diabetes.

This rearrangement joins TRBV5-4 to TRBJ1-4, with 9 positions matching TRBD1. The germline V gene has CDR1 SGHNT and CDR2 YYREEE (reference sequence). The CDR3 contains 13 residues. V lost 7 bases to trimming and J lost 6 bases; unmatched junction nucleotides: 4. As DNA, the CDR3 is TGTGCCAGCGGGGGACAGGGTTATGAAAAACTGTTTTTT. It yields the protein CASGGQGYEKLFF.

In regard to this clone: At one boundary the junction diverges from the germline segment, which might be a read error. The chain recombines TRBV2 with TRBJ2-7; D unclear. The CDR3 covers 12 residues. From germline, CDR1 is SNHLY and CDR2 FYNNEI. This chain's CDR3 is CASSQQSFEQYF. The CDR3 region has the DNA TGTGCCAGCAGCCAACAGTCCTTCGAGCAGTACTTC.

This chain uses TRBV20-1 with TRBJ1-2; a weak D match, TRBD1 (6 bases). Germline V gives CDR1 DFQATT, CDR2 SNEGSKA (reference sequence). V was clipped by 7 bases and J by 6 bases, with 12 bases between them. The CDR3 spans 11 residues. The CDR3 nucleotides are TGCAGTGGAAGGACAGTCGATGGCTACACCTTC. This encodes CSGRTVDGYTF.

This clone occurred a few times. The chain couples TRBV5-1 to TRBJ1-4, with TRBD1 as a possible D gene (6 bases). CDR3 size: 15 residues. Germline V gene sequence: CDR1 SGHRS, CDR2 YFSETQ. Deletions cut 3 bases from V and 3 bases from J, with 12 bases between. The CDR3, as DNA: TGCGCCAGCAGCTACGAGGGGGTTCCTAATGAAAAACTGTTTTTT. Translated: CASSYEGVPNEKLFF.

Only a few counts were recorded for this clone. The genes are TRBV29-1 and TRBJ1-2; TRBD1 is a possible D gene (5 bases). The CDR3 is 13 amino acids. CDR1 and CDR2 (germline): SQVTM, ANQGSEA. Deletions cut 6 bases from V and 2 bases from J, with 13 bases between. The CDR3 coding sequence is TGCAGCGTCCACGGACACTTAAACTATGGCTACACCTTC. Its translation: CSVHGHLNYGYTF.

This clone has a count of ten or more. The V call is TRBV28, the J call TRBJ2-1; D possibly corresponds to TRBD2 (5 bases). Germline V CDR1 and CDR2: MDHEN, SYDVKM. V lost 7 bases and J 0 bases, leaving 10 bases between the germline ends. CDR3 length: 14 residues. In DNA, the CDR3 is TGTGCCAGCACGTCTAGCAGCTCCTACAATGAGCAGTTCTTC. It yields the protein CASTSSSSYNEQFF.

This clone was counted many times. This chain links TRBV14 with TRBJ2-1; D is unclear. Germline loops: CDR1 SGHDN, CDR2 FVKESK. Trimming shortened V by 0 bases and J by 9 bases, and 9 bases separated the two germline ends. CDR3 size: 13 residues. CDR3 coding DNA: TGTGCCAGCAGCCAAGAACGCAGGTCTGAGCAGTTCTTC. Translated, it gives CASSQERRSEQFF. The whole variable domain, remainder taken from reference TRBV14 and TRBJ2-1, is EAGVTQFPSHSVIEKGQTVTLRCDPISGHDNLYWYRRVMGKEIKFLLHFVKESKQDESGMPNNRFLAERTGGTYSTLKVQPAELEDSGVYFCASSQERRSEQFFGPGTRLTVL.

The table lists this clone with a few counts. V gene TRBV4-2 combines with J gene TRBJ1-2, with 9 bases fitting TRBD1. This CDR3 is built from 13 residues. After removal of 3 bases from V and 5 bases from J, the junction contained 1 base not matched to a gene. From germline, CDR1 is LGHNA and CDR2 YNFKEQ. CDR3 protein: CASSHDRGYGYTF. As DNA, the CDR3 is TGTGCCAGCAGCCACGACAGGGGGTATGGCTACACCTTC.

This clone was counted between two and nine times. The chain has TRBV7-9 and TRBJ2-3, with D maybe TRBD2 (5 bases). V was cut by 2 bases and J by 6 bases, with 24 bases left in between. The CDR3 is 18 residues long. Germline lookup yields CDR1 SEHNR and CDR2 FQNEAQ (reference sequence). The CDR3 nucleotides are TGTGCCAGCAGCTTAAATCTCGCCGCGGTCGGACCGGGGGATACGCAGTATTTT. Translation: CASSLNLAAVGPGDTQYF. The full variable domain, its missing parts supplied by reference TRBV7-9 and TRBJ2-3, is DTGVSQNPRHKITKRGQNVTFRCDPISEHNRLYWYRQTLGQGPEFLTYFQNEAQLEKSRLLSDRFSAERPKGSFSTLEIQRTEQGDSAMYLCASSLNLAAVGPGDTQYFGPGTRLTVL.

This clone has a handful of counts. The chain has TRBV4-2 and TRBJ1-6; D is possibly TRBD1 (5 bases). This CDR3 contains 19 residues. Looked up from germline, CDR1 is LGHNA and CDR2 is YNFKEQ. V was pared by 2 bases and J by 1 base, with 18 bases between. The CDR3 reads CASSQFVGSGGSYNSPLHF. The DNA for the CDR3 is TGTGCCAGCAGCCAATTTGTGGGGAGCGGGGGATCCTATAATTCACCCCTCCACTTT.

This clone was detected a few times. The chain is built from TRBV14 and TRBJ2-5; the D is unclear. This CDR3 spans 14 amino acids. Looked up from germline, CDR1 is SGHDN and CDR2 is FVKESK. The germline V and J ends were trimmed by 3 bases and 1 base, with 9 bases remaining between them. In DNA, the CDR3 is TGTGCCAGCAGCCATGGCGGAAGCCAAGAGACCCAGTACTTC. This gives the protein CASSHGGSQETQYF.

This clone was counted between two and nine times. The genes are TRBV5-1 and TRBJ1-4, with D tentatively TRBD1 (6 bases). CDR1 SGHRS and CDR2 YFSETQ come from the germline V gene. The V end was cut by 3 bases, the J end by 5 bases, with 8 bases between. The CDR3 is 13 residues long. The CDR3 coding sequence is TGCGCCAGCAGCTGGGGGACAAATGAAAAACTGTTTTTT. It translates to CASSWGTNEKLFF.

The chain recombines TRBV2 with TRBJ2-7, with TRBD2 as a possible D gene (6 bases). The ends were cut back, 1 base at V and 2 bases at J, with 9 bases in the middle. The V gene's germline CDR1 is SNHLY and CDR2 FYNNEI. The CDR3 is 14 amino acids. CDR3 loop: CASSEDGGAYEQYF. CDR3 DNA sequence: TGTGCCAGCAGTGAAGACGGCGGGGCCTACGAGCAGTACTTC.

This clone was counted a few times. CDR3 in amino acids: CASSDRVLYEQYF. The CDR3 coding sequence is TGTGCCAGCAGCGACAGGGTCCTCTACGAGCAGTACTTC. This chain links TRBV5-6 with TRBJ2-7; 7 nucleotides line up with TRBD1. Trimming took 4 bases from V and 3 from J; bases not matched to a gene: 4. The CDR3 length is 13 residues. Germline V gene sequence: CDR1 SGHDT, CDR2 YYEEEE.

The chain has TRBV7-3 and TRBJ1-6; D is unclear. Germline V gene lookup returns CDR1 SGHTA and CDR2 FQGTGA. This CDR3 is built from 10 residues. The ends were cut back, 5 bases at V and 13 bases at J, with 6 bases in the middle. Here the CDR3 reads CASSLLPLHF. The CDR3 nucleotides read TGTGCCAGCAGCCTACTCCCCCTCCACTTT.

This clone came up many times. The chain joins TRBV29-1 to TRBJ2-7, with D hard to call. The CDR3 sequence is 11 residues long. V lost 7 bases and J lost 4, with 11 bases in between. Germline CDR1 SQVTM, CDR2 ANQGSEA. Here the CDR3 reads CSALITYEQYF. The DNA for the CDR3 is TGCAGCGCTCTAATCACGTACGAGCAGTACTTC.

In this sample, this clone turned up a few times. The chain joins TRBV11-2 to TRBJ2-3, with no clear D. CDR1 and CDR2 from the germline V gene are SGHAT and FQNNGV. V lost 5 bases, J lost 2 bases, and 14 bases lay in between. This CDR3 comprises 15 residues. CDR3 loop: CASSPRLMFTDTQYF. DNA of the CDR3: TGTGCCAGCAGCCCGCGATTAATGTTCACAGATACGCAGTATTTT.